These 31 T cell receptor beta chains originate from one sample sequenced in a study of immune cell composition in non-small cell lung cancer. The data were produced by immunoSEQ multiplex PCR, yet TCRdb's version contains in-frame clones alone and is incomplete. The data show roughly 7,000 clones, 60% to 75% seen once. Sequences were obtained from lung tumor tissue. These receptors all stem from a human donor with non-small cell lung cancer.

This sequence joins TRBV5-1 and TRBJ2-5; maybe TRBD2 (5 bases). The CDR3 has 14 residues. CDR1 SGHRS and CDR2 YFSETQ come from the germline V gene. Trimming removed 0 bases from V and 2 bases from J, with 8 bases in between. CDR3 sequence: CASSLGSGQETQYF. The CDR3 DNA follows: TGCGCCAGCAGCTTGGGGAGCGGTCAAGAGACCCAGTACTTC.

The V call is TRBV19, the J call TRBJ1-2; D gene uncertain. CDR3 length equals 14 residues. Trimming cost V 5 bases and J 4 bases, with 14 bases left between them. CDR1 and CDR2 (germline): LNHDA, SQIVND (reference sequence). The CDR3 nucleotides read TGTGCCAGTAGTGAGGGCCCGAGCAGCTATGGCTACACCTTC. Translation gives CASSEGPSSYGYTF.

The chain joins TRBV10-2 to TRBJ1-1; maybe TRBD1 (5 bases). This CDR3 region has 13 residues. Germline CDR1 and CDR2: WSHSY and SAAADI. Trimming stripped 0 bases from V and 7 bases from J, with 9 bases between. The CDR3 reads CASSESGRGEAFF. CDR3 nucleotides: TGCGCCAGCAGTGAGTCGGGGCGAGGTGAAGCTTTCTTT.

The chain couples TRBV30 to TRBJ2-3; D possibly corresponds to TRBD1 (5 bases). Trimming removed 1 base at V and 7 bases at J, with 9 bases between. CDR3 length equals 12 residues. From germline, CDR1 is GTSNPN and CDR2 SVGIG (reference sequence). The CDR3 loop reads CAWSDQGNTQYF. For the CDR3, the DNA is TGTGCCTGGAGTGACCAGGGAAATACGCAGTATTTT.

The gene calls are TRBV5-1 and TRBJ2-3, with 7 bases aligning to TRBD1. Germline loops: CDR1 SGHRS, CDR2 YFSETQ. With 0 bases clipped from V and 0 bases from J, the junction kept 1 base outside the gene matches. The CDR3 contains 15 residues. The CDR3 nucleotides are TGCGCCAGCAGCTTGGGACAGGGAAGCACAGATACGCAGTATTTT. Residues: CASSLGQGSTDTQYF.

The chain employs TRBV7-9 and TRBJ2-3; D perhaps matches TRBD2 (6 bases). Germline values: CDR1 SEHNR, CDR2 FQNEAQ (reference sequence). The CDR3 extends over 16 amino acids. V dropped 5 bases and J dropped 2 bases, with 17 bases sitting between them. CDR3 in amino acids: CASSLYLTGATDTQYF. CDR3 bases: TGTGCCAGCAGCCTATACTTAACGGGAGCCACAGATACGCAGTATTTT.

This clone has a single count. The chain joins TRBV5-4 to TRBJ2-3; D is perhaps TRBD2 (5 bases). Trimming left V 0 bases short and J 2 bases short, with 10 bases between. CDR3 length: 15 residues. The V gene's germline CDR1 is SGHNT and CDR2 YYREEE (reference sequence). CDR3 bases: TGTGCCAGCAGCTTGGAGGGCGGGTTCACAGATACGCAGTATTTT. This gives the protein CASSLEGGFTDTQYF.

The chain links TRBV11-2 to TRBJ2-5; D perhaps matches TRBD1 (6 bases). The V end was cut by 5 bases, the J end by 5 bases, with 18 bases between. CDR3 length: 15 residues. Germline values: CDR1 SGHAT, CDR2 FQNNGV. Here the CDR3 reads CASSPHPGTRETQYF. The CDR3 DNA follows: TGTGCCAGCAGCCCGCACCCCGGGACACGGGAGACCCAGTACTTC.

The chain joins TRBV4-1 to TRBJ1-2; D is possibly TRBD1 (5 bases). Germline CDR1 is MGHRA and CDR2 is YSYEKL. Between the trimmed V and J ends, which lost 3 bases and 4 bases, there was a span of 12 bases. This CDR3 has 14 residues. CDR3 bases: TGCGCCAGCAGCCACGAAGGGAGGGGCTATGGCTACACCTTC. Amino acids: CASSHEGRGYGYTF.

This chain links TRBV28 with TRBJ1-5; possible D gene TRBD1, 5 bases. The CDR3 sequence is 16 residues long. Trimming removed 4 bases at V and 4 bases at J, with 17 bases between. In germline, CDR1 is MDHEN, CDR2 SYDVKM. The CDR3 region has the DNA TGTGCCAGCAGTTCGGGGGTTCTACAGATGAATCAGCCCCAGCATTTT. The encoded protein is CASSSGVLQMNQPQHF.

This clone was detected only a few times. This chain connects TRBV5-4 to TRBJ1-2, with TRBD1 matching 7 bases. CDR1 and CDR2 (germline): SGHNT, YYREEE (reference sequence). The CDR3 has 15 residues. V dropped 0 bases and J dropped 2; count of bases not matched to a gene: 4. The CDR3 is CASSLVTGENYGYTF. DNA of the CDR3: TGTGCCAGCAGCTTGGTAACAGGGGAAAACTATGGCTACACCTTC.

The chain uses TRBV6-5 and TRBJ1-3; 8 nucleotides align to TRBD1. Germline V gene data show CDR1 as MNHEY and CDR2 as SVGAGI. Losses at the gene ends were 4 bases for V and 4 bases for J; bases not matched to a gene: 9. The CDR3 runs 16 residues. CDR3 DNA sequence: TGTGCCAGCAGTTTATATTGGACAGGGCCCGGAAACACCATATATTTT. This encodes CASSLYWTGPGNTIYF.

CDR3 nucleotides: TGCGCCAGCAGTGGGAGGGGTGCTGAAGCTTTCTTT. Translation gives CASSGRGAEAFF. The V gene is TRBV10-2, the J gene TRBJ1-1; D may be TRBD1 (5 bases). The CDR3 has 12 amino acids. Trimming removed 4 bases from V and 6 bases from J, with 9 bases in between. Germline CDR1 and CDR2: WSHSY and SAAADI.

There are a few counts of this clone. The V gene is TRBV5-8, the J gene TRBJ2-4; 7 nucleotides match TRBD2. The ends lost 0 bases at V and 9 bases at J; junction bases unmatched: 6. Germline V lookup: CDR1 SGHTS, CDR2 YDEGEE. The CDR3 loop spans 14 amino acids. The CDR3 DNA follows: TGTGCCAGCAGCTTGGGACTAGCATCGGGCATTCAGTACTTC. This sequence encodes CASSLGLASGIQYF.

The rearrangement joins TRBV6-1 to TRBJ1-5, with 11 bases identical to TRBD1. The CDR3 has 15 residues. Germline values: CDR1 MNHNS, CDR2 SASEGT. The V and J ends lost 5 bases and 5 bases, in that order; junction bases with no gene match: 5. This CDR3 is CASSLGQGEHQPQHF. CDR3 nucleotides: TGTGCCAGCAGTCTGGGACAGGGGGAACATCAGCCCCAGCATTTT.

The chain joins TRBV14 to TRBJ2-4; weak D call: TRBD1 (6 bases). The CDR3 has 16 residues. CDR1 is SGHDN and CDR2 is FVKESK in the germline V gene. The ends were cut back, 3 bases at V and 0 bases at J, with 12 bases in the middle. DNA for the CDR3: TGTGCCAGCAGCCAGGACAGTATCCTAGCCAAAAACATTCAGTACTTC. It codes for CASSQDSILAKNIQYF.

The CDR3 nucleotides read TGCGCCAGCAGCCAATCTCCTGGGGGCGGGGGGGAAGGAGAGACCCAGTACTTC. Translation: CASSQSPGGGGEGETQYF. The V and J genes are TRBV4-1 and TRBJ2-5; 9 bases are a match to TRBD2. Germline V lookup: CDR1 MGHRA, CDR2 YSYEKL. The V segment lost 2 bases and the J segment 4 bases; nucleotides outside the gene matches: 14. The CDR3 is 18 amino acids.

This clone showed up just a few times. The chain uses TRBV19 and TRBJ1-4; D is undetermined. V was pared by 8 bases and J by 8 bases, with 12 bases between. Germline CDR1 and CDR2: LNHDA and SQIVND (reference sequence). The CDR3 is 12 residues long. The CDR3 protein is CASGSGWEKLFF. DNA of the CDR3: TGTGCCAGTGGTTCGGGTTGGGAAAAACTGTTTTTT. Full variable domain (remainder filled in from reference TRBV19 and TRBJ1-4): DGGITQSPKYLFRKEGQNVTLSCEQNLNHDAMYWYRQDPGQGLRLIYYSQIVNDFQKGDIAEGYSVSREKKESFPLTVTSAQKNPTAFYLCASGSGWEKLFFGSGTQLSVL.

J is TRBJ1-1 and V is TRBV5-1; 9 bases are shared with TRBD1. The CDR3 loop spans 14 amino acids. Germline V gene lookup returns CDR1 SGHRS and CDR2 YFSETQ. The V and J ends lost 4 bases and 3 bases, in that order; junction bases with no gene match: 4. The CDR3 coding sequence is TGCGCCAGCAGCCCCGGACAGGGGCACACTGAAGCTTTCTTT. It specifies CASSPGQGHTEAFF.

V usage is TRBV7-8 and J usage is TRBJ2-5; D remains unclear. Germline CDR1 reads SGHVS; CDR2 reads FQNEAQ. The CDR3 spans 13 residues. Trimming stripped 3 bases from V and 5 bases from J, with 10 bases between. CDR3 residues: CASSFAPRETQYF. In nucleotides, the CDR3 is TGTGCCAGCAGCTTTGCCCCGAGGGAGACCCAGTACTTC.

On this clone: An end of the junction differs from the germline gene, which may be a read error. The rearrangement links TRBV7-7 to TRBJ2-5, with TRBD1 matching over 9 bases. The J call could be wrong; TRBJ2-7 is a better fit for the DNA end. The CDR3 spans 14 residues. Germline CDR1 SSHAT, CDR2 FNYEAQ (reference sequence). CDR3 residues: CASSPGTGYHEQYF. The CDR3 DNA is TGTGCTAGCAGCCCCGGGACAGGGTACCACGAGCAGTACTTC.

The chain combines TRBV5-4 with TRBJ2-6; tentative D call: TRBD1 (6 bases). The length of the CDR3 is 15 residues. CDR1 and CDR2 from the germline V gene are SGHNT and YYREEE (reference sequence). V lost 7 bases and J lost 4, with 15 bases in between. CDR3 sequence reads: CASCTGTTGANVLTF. CDR3 bases: TGTGCCAGCTGCACTGGGACAACCGGGGCCAACGTCCTGACTTTC.

This clone was counted between two and nine times. The chain has TRBV28 and TRBJ2-2; 10 nucleotides match TRBD2. Trimming removed 0 bases from V and 6 bases from J; junction bases left unmatched: 4. The CDR3 contains 16 residues. CDR1 is MDHEN and CDR2 is SYDVKM in the germline V gene. CDR3 amino acids: CASSLWPSGSAGELFF. The CDR3 nucleotides read TGTGCCAGCAGTTTATGGCCTAGCGGGAGCGCCGGGGAGCTGTTTTTT.

The CDR3 sequence: CASSPRLAGGEETQYF. CDR3 DNA: TGTGCCAGCTCACCCAGGCTAGCGGGGGGCGAAGAGACCCAGTACTTC. The chain recombines TRBV18 with TRBJ2-5, with 11 bases lining up with TRBD2. The V gene's germline CDR1 is KGHSH and CDR2 LQKENI. CDR3 length equals 16 residues. The J segment lost 3 bases and the V segment lost 3 bases, leaving 6 bases of the junction unmatched. Full variable domain (outside the CDR3, taken from reference TRBV18 and TRBJ2-5): NAGVMQNPRHLVRRRGQEARLRCSPMKGHSHVYWYRQLPEEGLKFMVYLQKENIIDESGMPKERFSAEFPKEGPSILRIQQVVRGDSAAYFCASSPRLAGGEETQYFGPGTRLLVL.

This chain links TRBV30 with TRBJ1-2, with a weak D call TRBD1 (5 bases). The length of the CDR3 is 14 residues. Germline V gene data show CDR1 as GTSNPN and CDR2 as SVGIG (reference sequence). V was pared by 0 bases and J by 8 bases, with 16 bases between. DNA of the CDR3: TGTGCCTGGAGTGTAGGCGGGGGGACGGGAGGCTACACCTTC. It codes for CAWSVGGGTGGYTF.

This chain joins TRBV6-1 and TRBJ1-3; D ambiguous. This CDR3 has 13 residues. Germline CDR1 reads MNHNS; CDR2 reads SASEGT. V gave up 8 bases and J gave up 2 bases, with 10 bases separating them. The CDR3 DNA follows: TGTGCCAGCGCCGGTACCACTGGAAACACCATATATTTT. Its translation is CASAGTTGNTIYF.

The chain recombines TRBV2 with TRBJ2-7; D unclear. With 5 bases removed from V and 4 bases from J, the gap between germline ends came to 9 bases. This CDR3 is 12 amino acids long. Germline CDR1 SNHLY, CDR2 FYNNEI. The CDR3 bases are TGTGCCAGCAGTTTTTACACATACGAGCAGTACTTC. It is translated as CASSFYTYEQYF.

This clone has just one count. The chain is built from TRBV6-6 and TRBJ1-2; D is perhaps TRBD1 (6 bases). Trimming cost V 2 bases and J 3 bases, with 10 bases left between them. The length of the CDR3 is 14 residues. Germline-derived CDR1 and CDR2 are MNHNY and SVGAGI (reference sequence). The CDR3 nucleotides are TGTGCCAGCAGTTACAGAGACAGGCACTATGGCTACACCTTC. The encoded protein is CASSYRDRHYGYTF.

The chain couples TRBV5-1 to TRBJ1-3; D not resolved. V was cut by 4 bases and J by 0 bases, with 8 bases left in between. Germline V gene lookup returns CDR1 SGHRS and CDR2 YFSETQ. This CDR3 is built from 14 residues. Here the CDR3 reads CASSRLGSGNTIYF. As DNA, the CDR3 is TGCGCCAGCAGCCGACTAGGCTCTGGAAACACCATATATTTT. Looking up the rest from reference TRBV5-1 and TRBJ1-3 gives the full variable domain: KAGVTQTPRYLIKTRGQQVTLSCSPISGHRSVSWYQQTPGQGLQFLFEYFSETQRNKGNFPGRFSGRQFSNSRSEMNVSTLELGDSALYLCASSRLGSGNTIYFGEGSWLTVV.

This sequence joins TRBV28 and TRBJ2-5, with D perhaps TRBD2 (5 bases). The CDR3 has 13 residues. Germline loops: CDR1 MDHEN, CDR2 SYDVKM. With 8 bases removed from V and 3 bases from J, the gap between germline ends came to 13 bases. The CDR3: CASSPDGKETQYF. CDR3 nucleotides: TGTGCCAGCTCCCCCGACGGGAAAGAGACCCAGTACTTC.

This sequence joins TRBV20-1 and TRBJ1-1; no clear D gene. The germline V and J ends were trimmed by 4 bases and 2 bases, with 5 bases remaining between them. This CDR3 is 11 amino acids long. Germline V gives CDR1 DFQATT, CDR2 SNEGSKA (reference sequence). CDR3 loop: CSAIVNTEAFF. For the CDR3, the DNA is TGCAGTGCTATCGTAAACACTGAAGCTTTCTTT.